This T cell receptor beta chain was identified during a study of glioma-infiltrating T cells. Study information: Low-grade gliomas were grade II; glioblastomas were grade IV at initial diagnosis.

Using RNA template, CDR3s of TCR alpha and beta were amplified with iRepertoire arm-PCR. For one-step reverse transcription and amplification, about 90-400 ng of tissue mRNA or PBMC total RNA was used. TCRdb re-called the multiplex PCR reads with MiXCR, one entry per CDR3 protein. This table holds about 410,000 distinct CDR3 sequences, about 40% found once. Trimming cost V 4 bases and J 7 bases; bases outside gene matches: 13. Germline V lookup: CDR1 MGHRA, CDR2 YSYEKL. The CDR3 runs 15 residues. The rearrangement joins TRBV4-1 to TRBJ2-7; 7 bases align to TRBD2. The sequence was collected from a human donor with low-grade glioma or glioblastoma, undergoing nonglioma brain surgery, or in good health (not recorded which). Sequencing used glioma tissue, nonneoplastic brain tissue, or PBMCs (not recorded which). The CDR3 region has the DNA TGCGCCAGCAGCCTTTTCCTAGCGGAATACAATGAGCAGTACTTC. This translates into CASSLFLAEYNEQYF.